This entry describes one T cell receptor beta chain. The data stem from a study of blood T cell repertoires in COVID-19. As for the study in general: Recovered Cohort 3 donors showed two negative PCRs, clearance, or symptom resolution. Sources were T cells, B-cell-depleted T cells, or PBMCs; the material itself was cDNA or gDNA.

Produced via immunoSEQ multiplex PCR; TCRdb's table is partial and in-frame only. The data hold 210,000 or so clones, with approximately 87% observed a single time. This CDR3 has 18 amino acids. The germline V gene has CDR1 SGDLS and CDR2 YYNGEE. The junction had 10 bases not matched to a gene; V was cut back by 0 bases and J by 4 bases. Participants were aged roughly 18 to 89 years from 20 to 30 US areas. This TCR came from a woman between 45 and 65 years old in a cohort exposed to, infected with or recovered from COVID-19 (not recorded which). The rearrangement links TRBV9 to TRBJ2-2; 9 bases align to TRBD1. The sequenced material came from PBMCs or T cells enriched from blood (not recorded which). CDR3 sequence reads: CASSVEAWTGASTGELFF. The CDR3 coding sequence is TGTGCCAGCAGCGTAGAGGCCTGGACAGGGGCTTCCACCGGGGAGCTGTTTTTT.